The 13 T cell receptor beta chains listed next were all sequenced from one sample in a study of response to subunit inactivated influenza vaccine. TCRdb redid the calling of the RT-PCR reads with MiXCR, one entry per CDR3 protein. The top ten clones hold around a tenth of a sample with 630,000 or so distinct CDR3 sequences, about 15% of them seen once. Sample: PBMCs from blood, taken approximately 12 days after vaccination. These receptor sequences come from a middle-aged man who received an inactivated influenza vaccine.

The CDR3 loop is CASSDTGWALAGAWEQFF. The CDR3 DNA reads as TGTGCCAGCAGCGATACTGGGTGGGCTCTAGCGGGAGCTTGGGAGCAGTTCTTC. The chain carries TRBV14 and TRBJ2-1; TRBD2 aligns across 10 bases. The CDR3 length is 18 residues. CDR1 and CDR2 from the germline V gene are SGHDN and FVKESK. Trimming removed 5 bases from V and 10 bases from J; junction bases left unmatched: 20.

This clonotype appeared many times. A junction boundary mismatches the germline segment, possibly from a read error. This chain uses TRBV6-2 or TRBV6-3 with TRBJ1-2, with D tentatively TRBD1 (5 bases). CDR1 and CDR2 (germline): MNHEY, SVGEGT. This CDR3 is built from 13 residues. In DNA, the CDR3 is TGTGCCAGCAGTGCGCAACGCTACGGGGCCGGAAACTTC. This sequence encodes CASSAQRYGAGNF.

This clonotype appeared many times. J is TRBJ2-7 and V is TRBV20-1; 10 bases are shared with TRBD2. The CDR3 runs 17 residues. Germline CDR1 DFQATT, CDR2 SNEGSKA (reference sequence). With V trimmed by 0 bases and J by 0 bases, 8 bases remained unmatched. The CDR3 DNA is TGCAGTGCTAGAGATCAAAGGAGCGGGAGGGCCTCCTACGAGCAGTACTTC. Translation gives CSARDQRSGRASYEQYF.

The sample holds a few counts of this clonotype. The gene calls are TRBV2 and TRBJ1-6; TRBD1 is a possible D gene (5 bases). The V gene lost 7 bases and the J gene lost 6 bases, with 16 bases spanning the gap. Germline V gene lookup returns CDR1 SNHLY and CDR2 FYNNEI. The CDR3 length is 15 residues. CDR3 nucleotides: TGTGCCAGCACCCAAGCCGGACAATTTAATTCACCCCTCCACTTT. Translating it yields CASTQAGQFNSPLHF. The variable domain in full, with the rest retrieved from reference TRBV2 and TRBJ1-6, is EPEVTQTPSHQVTQMGQEVILRCVPISNHLYFYWYRQILGQKVEFLVSFYNNEISEKSEIFDDQFSVERPDGSNFTLKIRSTKLEDSAMYFCASTQAGQFNSPLHFGNGTRLTVT.

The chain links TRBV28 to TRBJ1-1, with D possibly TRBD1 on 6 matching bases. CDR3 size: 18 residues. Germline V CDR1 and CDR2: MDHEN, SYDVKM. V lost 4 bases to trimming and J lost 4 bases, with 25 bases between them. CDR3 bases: TGTGCCAGCAGTTCCCCTTTGGGGGGCACCGAACGAGGCACTGAAGCTTTCTTT. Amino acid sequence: CASSSPLGGTERGTEAFF.

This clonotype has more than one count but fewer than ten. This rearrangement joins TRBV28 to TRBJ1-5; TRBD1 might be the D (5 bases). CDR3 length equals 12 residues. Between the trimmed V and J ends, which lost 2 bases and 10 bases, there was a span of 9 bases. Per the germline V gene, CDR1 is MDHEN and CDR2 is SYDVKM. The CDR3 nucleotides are TGTGCCAGCAGTTTAAGTAGGGGACCCCAGCATTTT. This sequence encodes CASSLSRGPQHF.

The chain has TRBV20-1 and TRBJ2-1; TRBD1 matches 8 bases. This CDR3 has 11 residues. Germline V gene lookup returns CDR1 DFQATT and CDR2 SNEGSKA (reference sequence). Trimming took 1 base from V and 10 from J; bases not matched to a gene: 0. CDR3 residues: CSARAGGEQFF. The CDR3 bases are TGCAGTGCTAGAGCAGGGGGCGAGCAGTTCTTC.

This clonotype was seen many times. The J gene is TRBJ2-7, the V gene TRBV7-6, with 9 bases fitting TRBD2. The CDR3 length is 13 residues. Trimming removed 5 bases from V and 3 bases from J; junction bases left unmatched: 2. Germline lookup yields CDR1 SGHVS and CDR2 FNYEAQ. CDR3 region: CASSRSGSYEQYF. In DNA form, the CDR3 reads TGTGCCAGCAGCCGTAGCGGGAGCTACGAGCAGTACTTC.

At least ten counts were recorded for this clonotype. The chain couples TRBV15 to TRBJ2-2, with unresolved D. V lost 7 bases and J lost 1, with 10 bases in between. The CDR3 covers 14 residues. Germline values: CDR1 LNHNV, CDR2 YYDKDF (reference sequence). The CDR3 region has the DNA TGTGCCACCACACTTTCAGGGAACACCGGGGAGCTGTTTTTT. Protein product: CATTLSGNTGELFF.

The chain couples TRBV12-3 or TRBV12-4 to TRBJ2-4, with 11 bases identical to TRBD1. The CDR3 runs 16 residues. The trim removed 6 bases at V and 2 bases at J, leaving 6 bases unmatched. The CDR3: CASRGGQGASKNIQYF. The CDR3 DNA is TGTGCCAGCAGGGGAGGACAGGGGGCATCCAAAAACATTCAGTACTTC.

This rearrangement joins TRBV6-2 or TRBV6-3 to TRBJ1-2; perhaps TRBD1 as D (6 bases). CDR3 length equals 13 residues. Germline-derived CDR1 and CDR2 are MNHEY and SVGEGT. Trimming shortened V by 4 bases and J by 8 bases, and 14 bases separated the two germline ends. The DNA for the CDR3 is TGTGCCAGCAGTTCGCTCCAGGGGTTCGGCTACACCTTC. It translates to CASSSLQGFGYTF.

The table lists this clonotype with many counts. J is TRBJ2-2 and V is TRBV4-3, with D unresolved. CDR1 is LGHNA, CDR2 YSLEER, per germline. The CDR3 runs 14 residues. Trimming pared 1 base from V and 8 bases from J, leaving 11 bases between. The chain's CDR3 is CASSQVLGLGELFF. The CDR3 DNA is TGCGCCAGCAGCCAAGTGCTAGGGCTGGGGGAGCTGTTTTTT.

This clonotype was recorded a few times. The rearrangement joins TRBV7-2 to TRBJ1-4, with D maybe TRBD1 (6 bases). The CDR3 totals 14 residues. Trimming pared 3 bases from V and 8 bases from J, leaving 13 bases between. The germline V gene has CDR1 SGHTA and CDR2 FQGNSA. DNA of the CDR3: TGTGCCAGCAGCTTCTTAGGGGGTGGAGAAAAACTGTTTTTT. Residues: CASSFLGGGEKLFF.